This entry concerns a single T cell receptor beta chain. Its antigen has not been determined. The record has no base qualities; no much larger clone is one base away. The data are from a study of cytomegalovirus exposure and HLA in healthy donors (dated by TCRdb to about 2017). About the investigation overall: According to a later analysis, one platform produced both the 100 to 150 validation repertoires and the 720 or so repertoires of the first cohort. The study aimed to test whether cataloging public T cell receptors could reveal signatures of past pathogen exposure. High-throughput TCR immunosequencing, statistical association of individual TCRs with disease status, and machine learning were combined to predict cytomegalovirus infection status. Besides the first cohort of around 700 subjects, a separate validation cohort made up of some 110 different subjects was used.

The donors were included in the validation cohort of some 120 subjects, a group kept apart from the approximately 650-subject first cohort. Trimming removed 6 bases from V and 2 bases from J, leaving 14 bases between the germline ends. Including the terminal cysteine and phenylalanine, the CDR3 comprises 14 residues. Only the CDR3 part of the read is kept: 42 bases, read in frame from the first base. Looking up the germline V gene yields CDR1 MDHEN and CDR2 SYDVKM. Libraries were prepared through the immunoSEQ multiplex PCR assay. Under the source paper's analysis protocol: To diagnose cytomegalovirus status from the catalog of TCR beta chain sequences, a statistical classification framework was built. TCRdb retrieved this table from immuneACCESS and kept in-frame rearrangements only. Not all clones are present; in checked studies, unresolved V genes account for under half, and no reason is known for the remainder. V, J and clone size are those of that table, while D and trimming were read from the DNA. This sample gives 150,000 to 200,000 clones in total; approximately 81% of them show up just once. The ten largest clones add up to about 17% of the sample.

General conclusions and limits of the study: A total of about 150 TCR beta chains were listed by the study as associated with cytomegalovirus. The validation cohort had no HLA typing available for a later analysis, so co-occurrence within that cohort was assessed over all 130 or so repertoires. A few of the identified cytomegalovirus-associated TCR beta chains were confirmed in vitro to be specific for cytomegalovirus antigens. While some public TCRs were present in many individuals, most TCR sequences turned up only very rarely across donors. The authors suggested that the approach could potentially be extended to other disease states and immunological phenotypes. A later analysis found that TCRs clustered in the first cohort also tended to co-occur in the roughly 120 validation repertoires, with more than 90% of cluster scores above 0. In both the original and validation cohorts, the classifier was reported to diagnose cytomegalovirus status with high specificity and sensitivity.

The receptor chain draws on TRBV28 and TRBJ2-7; TRBD1 could be the D gene, as 7 bases match. The sequencing input was PBMCs. The sequence came from a man aged 18-30 years in good health and CMV-seropositive. The CDR3 reads as follows: CASRHQGGPYEQYF. The DNA sequence is given as TGTGCCAGCAGGCATCAGGGGGGTCCCTACGAGCAGTACTTC.